These 32 T cell receptor beta chains were all obtained from the same sample, sequenced in a study of Graves' ophthalmopathy and Graves' hyperthyroidism listed by TCRdb under 2018. The sequencer listed for this sample is Illumina HiSeq 2000. TCR beta CDR3 regions were amplified from RNA transcripts for repertoire sequencing. The first round was an RT-PCR using HTBI primers with the Qiagen OneStep RT-PCR kit, and this first round was followed by a second-round multiplex PCR, then size selection and purification. Clones were called with MiXCR by TCRdb after fastp trimmed the public reads at Q25, and only in-frame beta chains were retained. One record per CDR3 amino acid sequence lists the most common genes and DNA. The table for this sample lists roughly 380,000 distinct CDR3 sequences; roughly 14% of them were counted only once. Approximately 7% of the sample comes from the top ten. Material: peripheral blood. These receptors came from a woman younger than 35 with stable Graves' hyperthyroidism. Donor details come from another sample of the same person, matched by shared clones.

J is TRBJ1-1 and V is TRBV13; D remains ambiguous. Germline CDR1 is PRHDT and CDR2 is FYEKMQ (reference sequence). V was shortened by 5 bases and J by 8 bases, with 15 bases between the two germline ends. This CDR3 is built from 13 residues. The CDR3 protein is CASSQDRNSEAFF. The CDR3 DNA sequence: TGTGCCAGCAGCCAAGATCGGAACAGCGAAGCTTTCTTT.

This clonotype has at least ten counts. This CDR3 is CSVPYGGNTEAFF. The CDR3 DNA reads TGCAGTGTTCCCTACGGGGGGAACACTGAAGCTTTCTTT. The chain combines TRBV20-1 with TRBJ1-1; D perhaps matches TRBD1 (5 bases). Per the germline V gene, CDR1 is DFQATT and CDR2 is SNEGSKA (reference sequence). CDR3 size: 13 residues. Trimming took off 7 bases at V and 1 base at J, with 13 bases between the two ends.

This clonotype was counted at least ten times. The chain employs TRBV29-1 and TRBJ1-3, with a possible D match to TRBD1 (5 bases). CDR1 and CDR2 from the germline V gene are SQVTM and ANQGSEA. Between the trimmed V and J ends, which lost 4 bases and 2 bases, there was a span of 15 bases. CDR3 size: 15 residues. The CDR3 DNA reads as TGCAGCGTTGTGTACCCGACAGACCCTGGAAACACCATATATTTT. It encodes CSVVYPTDPGNTIYF.

This clonotype has more than one count but fewer than ten. The chain is built from TRBV3-1 and TRBJ2-7, with D unclear. V gave up 5 bases and J gave up 3 bases, with 14 bases separating them. The CDR3 consists of 14 residues. Germline V CDR1 and CDR2: LGHDT, YNNKEL (reference sequence). CDR3 region: CASSAGPIIYEQYF. CDR3 in DNA: TGTGCCAGCAGCGCCGGGCCAATAATCTACGAGCAGTACTTC.

This clonotype was picked up many times. The V call is TRBV29-1, the J call TRBJ2-5; no definite D call. Trimming removed 7 bases at V and 0 bases at J, with 9 bases between. Germline V CDR1 and CDR2: SQVTM, ANQGSEA. The CDR3 extends over 12 amino acids. The CDR3 DNA sequence: TGCAGCGCTTCCGTCCACCAAGAGACCCAGTACTTC. It specifies CSASVHQETQYF.

This clonotype was counted ten times or more. J is TRBJ2-7 and V is TRBV2; the match to TRBD2 covers 8 bases. This CDR3 has 15 amino acids. V lost 1 base to trimming and J lost 2 bases; unmatched junction nucleotides: 4. Germline values: CDR1 SNHLY, CDR2 FYNNEI. CDR3 protein: CASSEGSSGAYEQYF. CDR3 sequence (DNA): TGTGCCAGCAGTGAAGGCAGTAGCGGGGCCTACGAGCAGTACTTC.

Ten or more counts support this clonotype. A much larger clone sits a single nucleotide away, making a read error possible. CDR3 in amino acids: CASRSQGANSPLHF. In DNA form, the CDR3 reads TGTGCCAGCAGATCACAGGGGGCCAATTCACCCCTCCACTTT. This chain uses TRBV7-9 with TRBJ1-6; TRBD1 agrees at 9 bases. Germline V CDR1 and CDR2: SEHNR, FQNEAQ (reference sequence). Trimming at V came to 6 bases and at J to 7 bases, leaving 4 bases not matched to a gene. The CDR3 runs 14 residues.

In regard to this clonotype: One junction end does not reproduce the germline sequence, and a read error may be involved. CDR3 sequence reads: CAGSSGGADLQAFF. CDR3 in DNA: TGCGCCGGCAGCTCGGGAGGGGCCGACCTCCAAGCTTTCTTT. This sequence joins TRBV5-1 and TRBJ1-1; D perhaps matches TRBD1 (5 bases). Germline CDR1 is SGHRS and CDR2 is YFSETQ. The CDR3 has 14 amino acids.

This clonotype occurred many times. An end of the junction does not agree with germline; a read error may underlie this. The chain uses TRBV6-1 and TRBJ1-5; TRBD1 aligns across 10 bases. The CDR3 spans 16 residues. Germline V CDR1 and CDR2: MNHNS, SASEGT. The CDR3 coding sequence is TGTGCCAGCAGCGAAGCGACAGGGGGCGGCAATCAGCCCCAGCATTTT. This translates into CASSEATGGGNQPQHF.

In this sample, this clonotype turned up a few times. The chain combines TRBV7-9 with TRBJ2-5; D is uncertain. The CDR3 covers 14 residues. The germline V and J ends were trimmed by 1 base and 2 bases, with 8 bases remaining between them. Germline CDR1 SEHNR, CDR2 FQNEAQ (reference sequence). CDR3 nucleotide sequence: TGTGCCAGCAGCTTAGATTTATCGCAAGAGACCCAGTACTTC. Protein sequence: CASSLDLSQETQYF.

This clonotype was recorded a few times. Being one base from a much bigger clone, this may be a read error. The chain links TRBV25-1 to TRBJ1-6; D remains unclear. This CDR3 has 19 amino acids. CDR1 is MGHDK, CDR2 SYGVNS, per germline. The CDR3 coding sequence is TGTGCCAGCAGCGATCAGAGTCAAGTCGGCCGCATCTATAATTCACACCTCCACTTT. Translation gives CASSDQSQVGRIYNSHLHF.

This clonotype was detected ten times or more. This rearrangement joins TRBV7-2 to TRBJ1-1, with 7 bases that match TRBD1. The ends lost 5 bases at V and 6 bases at J; junction bases unmatched: 9. Per the germline V gene, CDR1 is SGHTA and CDR2 is FQGNSA. CDR3 length: 14 residues. CDR3 region: CASSPGQHIPEAFF. The CDR3 DNA follows: TGTGCCAGCAGCCCGGGACAGCACATCCCTGAAGCTTTCTTT.

The V and J genes are TRBV7-9 and TRBJ1-1; D not certain. Germline lookup yields CDR1 SEHNR and CDR2 FQNEAQ (reference sequence). CDR3 length equals 12 residues. Deletions cut 1 base from V and 10 bases from J, with 10 bases between. The CDR3: CASSLVGAGAFF. The CDR3 DNA reads TGTGCCAGCAGCTTAGTAGGTGCTGGAGCTTTCTTT.

V gene TRBV6-1 combines with J gene TRBJ2-4; 7 bases are shared with TRBD1. Germline CDR1 and CDR2: MNHNS and SASEGT. This CDR3 region has 13 residues. The V and J ends lost 5 bases and 4 bases, in that order; junction bases with no gene match: 2. CDR3 sequence (DNA): TGTGCCAGCAGTAAGGACAGGAAAAACATTCAGTACTTC. Translating it yields CASSKDRKNIQYF.

The chain employs TRBV3-1 and TRBJ1-5, with a tentative D call TRBD1 (5 bases). The germline V gene has CDR1 LGHDT and CDR2 YNNKEL (reference sequence). V gave up 4 bases and J gave up 1 base, with 11 bases separating them. This CDR3 has 15 residues. This CDR3 is CASSRGFISNQPQHF. CDR3 nucleotides: TGTGCCAGCAGCCGGGGGTTTATAAGCAATCAGCCCCAGCATTTT.

This clonotype turned up a few times. J is TRBJ1-5 and V is TRBV19; maybe TRBD1 (6 bases). Deletions cut 8 bases from V and 7 bases from J, with 24 bases between. The length of the CDR3 is 16 residues. Germline-derived CDR1 and CDR2 are LNHDA and SQIVND (reference sequence). CDR3 nucleotide sequence: TGTGCCAGTGGACGCCCGGGGGCGACCTCAGGGCAGCCCCAGCATTTT. It is translated as CASGRPGATSGQPQHF.

The J gene is TRBJ1-5, the V gene TRBV6-2 or TRBV6-3, with TRBD1 identical over 10 bases. The V gene's germline CDR1 is MNHEY and CDR2 SVGEGT. The CDR3 has 16 amino acids. V shed 6 bases, J shed 2 bases, and the junction held 7 bases outside the gene matches. CDR3 loop: CASRATGGGGNQPQHF. The DNA for the CDR3 is TGTGCCAGCAGAGCGACAGGGGGCGGTGGCAATCAGCCCCAGCATTTT.

This clonotype was counted ten times or more. The gene calls are TRBV29-1 and TRBJ2-7; D tentatively reads TRBD1 or TRBD2 (5 bases each). Germline V lookup: CDR1 SQVTM, CDR2 ANQGSEA. This CDR3 region has 12 residues. V was cut by 7 bases and J by 5 bases, with 15 bases left in between. The CDR3 is CSAPGRIDEQYF. Here the CDR3 DNA reads TGCAGCGCCCCAGGGAGAATAGACGAGCAGTACTTC.

This clonotype was seen ten or more times. This chain joins TRBV27 and TRBJ1-1, with D possibly matching TRBD1 (6 bases). The CDR3 is 18 residues long. The germline V gene has CDR1 MNHEY and CDR2 SMNVEV (reference sequence). Trimming pared 2 bases from V and 5 bases from J, leaving 24 bases between. The CDR3 loop is CASSLTNAPWGRGTEAFF. CDR3 DNA: TGTGCCAGCAGTTTAACTAACGCCCCTTGGGGGCGCGGGACTGAAGCTTTCTTT.

This clonotype came up many times. The CDR3 here is CASSSWGRNQPQHF. The CDR3 DNA sequence: TGTGCCAGCAGTTCGTGGGGACGCAATCAGCCCCAGCATTTT. The chain is built from TRBV6-2 or TRBV6-3 and TRBJ1-5, with D maybe TRBD1 (5 bases). The germline gives CDR1 MNHEY, CDR2 SVGEGT. This CDR3 spans 14 amino acids. Trimming pared 4 bases from V and 2 bases from J, leaving 9 bases between.

This clonotype occurred many times. J is TRBJ1-1 and V is TRBV20-1; tentatively, D is TRBD1 (5 bases). CDR3 length: 11 residues. Trimming pared 4 bases from V and 12 bases from J, leaving 15 bases between. Germline assignment: CDR1 DFQATT and CDR2 SNEGSKA (reference sequence). DNA for the CDR3: TGCAGTGCTACCCAGGGTAGGGGATCTTTCTTT. Translation: CSATQGRGSFF.

The chain carries TRBV15 and TRBJ2-7; TRBD2 matches at 9 bases. CDR3 length: 15 residues. Losses at the gene ends were 0 bases for V and 4 bases for J; bases not matched to a gene: 4. From germline, CDR1 is LNHNV and CDR2 YYDKDF (reference sequence). The CDR3 is CATSRDRTSVYEQYF. For the CDR3, the DNA is TGTGCCACCAGCAGAGATCGGACTAGCGTATACGAGCAGTACTTC.

The chain recombines TRBV28 with TRBJ2-7; 7 nucleotides line up with TRBD1. The germline V gene encodes CDR1 MDHEN and CDR2 SYDVKM. The CDR3 covers 16 residues. With 1 base clipped from V and 2 bases from J, the junction kept 8 bases outside the gene matches. CDR3 loop: CASSLSSHGQAYEQYF. The CDR3 coding sequence is TGTGCCAGCAGTTTATCTTCCCACGGACAGGCCTACGAGCAGTACTTC. Looking up the rest from reference TRBV28 and TRBJ2-7 gives the full variable domain: DVKVTQSSRYLVKRTGEKVFLECVQDMDHENMFWYRQDPGLGLRLIYFSYDVKMKEKGDIPEGYSVSREKKERFSLILESASTNQTSMYLCASSLSSHGQAYEQYFGPGTRLTVT.

Ten or more counts support this clonotype. The chain combines TRBV11-2 with TRBJ1-5; possibly TRBD1 for D (5 bases). The germline V gene encodes CDR1 SGHAT and CDR2 FQNNGV. V lost 4 bases and J 4 bases, leaving 11 bases between the germline ends. The CDR3 contains 14 residues. The CDR3 DNA reads TGTGCCAGCAGCTCCGGACACTGGAATCAGCCCCAGCATTTT. It specifies CASSSGHWNQPQHF.

The genes are TRBV6-2 or TRBV6-3 and TRBJ2-7; D is undetermined. This CDR3 spans 12 amino acids. Trimming took off 8 bases at V and 5 bases at J, with 13 bases between the two ends. Germline V gives CDR1 MNHEY, CDR2 SVGEGT. CDR3 in DNA: TGTGCCAGCTTGGATTACGAGGACGAGCAGTACTTC. Its protein product is CASLDYEDEQYF.

This clonotype was seen many times. The V gene is TRBV20-1, the J gene TRBJ2-5, with a possible D match to TRBD2 (7 bases). V was shortened by 5 bases and J by 5 bases, with 18 bases between the two germline ends. This CDR3 contains 14 residues. Germline assignment: CDR1 DFQATT and CDR2 SNEGSKA (reference sequence). The CDR3 nucleotides are TGCAGTGCTCTCGAGGGGGGGCCGGCCGAGACCCAGTACTTC. Amino acids: CSALEGGPAETQYF.

With respect to this clonotype: A much larger clone sits a single nucleotide away, making a read error possible. The rearrangement links TRBV7-2 to TRBJ2-5, with 7 positions matching TRBD2. This CDR3 is 15 amino acids long. CDR1 and CDR2 from the germline V gene are SGHTA and FQGNSA. This CDR3 is CASSLQAGRGETKYF. In DNA form, the CDR3 reads TGTGCCAGCAGCTTACAAGCGGGGCGCGGAGAGACCAAGTACTTC.

This clonotype has at least ten counts. The CDR3 reads CASSPDGEFTEAFF. DNA for the CDR3: TGTGCCAGCAGCCCAGACGGGGAATTCACTGAAGCTTTCTTT. This chain joins TRBV7-2 and TRBJ1-1; D ambiguous. CDR3 size: 14 residues. V shed 5 bases and J shed 4 bases, with 14 bases lying between them. Germline V lookup: CDR1 SGHTA, CDR2 FQGNSA.

The rearrangement links TRBV6-1 to TRBJ2-7; TRBD1 matches at 11 bases. The CDR3 is made up of 14 amino acids. J lost 7 bases, V lost 5 bases, and 7 bases had no gene match. Germline lookup yields CDR1 MNHNS and CDR2 SASEGT. The CDR3 bases are TGTGCCAGCAGTCTCCGGGGGACAGGGGGTGAGCAGTACTTC. Residues: CASSLRGTGGEQYF.

This clonotype was detected ten times or more. This chain's CDR3 is CASSLDHGGVASGYTF. The DNA of the CDR3 is TGTGCCAGCAGCTTAGATCACGGTGGGGTGGCGAGTGGCTACACCTTC. J is TRBJ1-2 and V is TRBV11-2, with D unresolved. The CDR3 is made up of 16 amino acids. Trimming cost V 0 bases and J 7 bases, with 18 bases left between them. CDR1 SGHAT and CDR2 FQNNGV come from the germline V gene.

Many counts were recorded for this clonotype. The V call is TRBV27, the J call TRBJ1-6; 7 bases are a match to TRBD1. The V gene end was trimmed by 7 bases and the J gene end by 6 bases; junction bases not matched to a gene: 9. There are 15 residues in the CDR3. Per germline, CDR1 MNHEY and CDR2 SMNVEV (reference sequence). DNA of the CDR3: TGTGCCAGCAAACGGACAGGCCAATTTAATTCACCCCTCCACTTT. Protein sequence: CASKRTGQFNSPLHF.

This clonotype was found many times. This chain joins TRBV10-1 and TRBJ2-2; the D gene could be TRBD1 or TRBD2 (5 bases each). Trimming took off 0 bases at V and 4 bases at J, with 15 bases between the two ends. CDR1 is WNHNN and CDR2 is SYGVQD in the germline V gene (reference sequence). This CDR3 comprises 17 residues. Written as DNA, the CDR3 is TGCGCCAGCAGTGAGTCAGATTGGGGACCGGCCACCGGGGAGCTGTTTTTT. This codes for CASSESDWGPATGELFF.